These 10 T cell receptor beta chains were sequenced from one sample in a study of beta chain features in type 1 diabetes. Findings of the study overall: Shorter TCRB CDR3s, moderately but significantly so, marked every one of the four CD4+ subsets in Type 1 diabetes patients.

No antigen has been identified for these receptors. Since all of the isolated RNA was reverse transcribed, expressed TCRB transcripts were what got sequenced. Assay used: immunoSEQ multiplex PCR; TCRdb lists only in-frame clones, some missing. The table includes 600,000 to 700,000 clones, around 12% detected once. The source material was naive CD4+ T cells from blood. These receptors came from a man aged 25-45 years with type 1 diabetes.

The rearrangement links TRBV5-1 to TRBJ1-5, with 7 bases lining up with TRBD1. This CDR3 has 14 amino acids. Germline assignment: CDR1 SGHRS and CDR2 YFSETQ. The junction had 4 bases not matched to a gene; V was cut back by 3 bases and J by 4 bases. This CDR3 reads CASSSGTDNQPQHF. The CDR3 DNA reads TGCGCCAGCAGCTCGGGGACAGATAATCAGCCCCAGCATTTT.

Only a few counts were recorded for this clone. The CDR3 is CASSLRTAGNYGYTF. CDR3 in DNA: TGTGCCAGCAGCTTGAGGACTGCGGGAAACTATGGCTACACCTTC. This chain connects TRBV5-6 to TRBJ1-2; no clear D gene. Between the trimmed V and J ends, which lost 1 base and 2 bases, there was a span of 12 bases. The CDR3 is 15 residues long. Germline assignment: CDR1 SGHDT and CDR2 YYEEEE.

In this sample, this clone turned up a few times. The V gene is TRBV6-5, the J gene TRBJ1-6, with TRBD1 identical over 9 bases. With 6 bases clipped from V and 7 bases from J, the junction kept 7 bases outside the gene matches. CDR1 MNHEY and CDR2 SVGAGI come from the germline V gene. This CDR3 contains 15 residues. CDR3 region: CASRRTGTGNSPLHF. DNA for the CDR3: TGTGCCAGCAGACGAACCGGGACAGGGAATTCACCCCTCCACTTT.

In its sample, this clone was seen a few times. The CDR3 DNA sequence: TGTGCCAGCAGCTCCTTGACGGAAAACACTGAAGCTTTCTTT. The encoded protein is CASSSLTENTEAFF. This sequence joins TRBV14 and TRBJ1-1; D is ambiguous. CDR1 and CDR2 (germline): SGHDN, FVKESK. Trimming removed 5 bases from V and 2 bases from J, with 12 bases in between. The CDR3 sequence is 14 residues long.

This chain links TRBV6-6 with TRBJ1-2; D is unresolved. V lost 2 bases and J 5 bases, leaving 9 bases between the germline ends. Germline loops: CDR1 MNHNY, CDR2 SVGAGI (reference sequence). This CDR3 comprises 13 residues. For the CDR3, the DNA is TGTGCCAGCAGTTACGAGGAAAGATATGGCTACACCTTC. It codes for CASSYEERYGYTF.

This clone has only a few counts. The J gene is TRBJ1-4, the V gene TRBV19; D gene unclear. V was cut by 9 bases and J by 4 bases, with 12 bases left in between. Germline V gives CDR1 LNHDA, CDR2 SQIVND (reference sequence). CDR3 length equals 13 residues. The CDR3 loop reads CASRTDYNEKLFF. The CDR3 DNA sequence: TGTGCCAGCCGGACGGACTATAATGAAAAACTGTTTTTT.

V is TRBV6-6 and J is TRBJ2-7; either TRBD1 or TRBD2 may fit D (5 bases each). The germline V and J ends were trimmed by 4 bases and 0 bases, with 16 bases remaining between them. CDR1 is MNHNY and CDR2 is SVGAGI in the germline V gene (reference sequence). The CDR3 contains 16 residues. This chain's CDR3 is CASSSPGRTSSYEQYF. CDR3 nucleotide sequence: TGTGCCAGCAGTTCCCCGGGGCGGACGAGCTCCTACGAGCAGTACTTC.

This chain links TRBV7-2 with TRBJ2-3, with D unresolved. The germline V gene encodes CDR1 SGHTA and CDR2 FQGNSA. The CDR3 has 14 amino acids. V lost 5 bases and J lost 5, with 14 bases in between. The CDR3 sequence is CASSPAYGRDTQYF. The CDR3 bases are TGTGCCAGCAGCCCCGCTTATGGGCGAGATACGCAGTATTTT. Supplemented by reference TRBV7-2 and TRBJ2-3, the full variable domain reads GAGVSQSPSNKVTEKGKDVELRCDPISGHTALYWYRQSLGQGLEFLIYFQGNSAPDKSGLPSDRFSAERTGGSVSTLTIQRTQQEDSAVYLCASSPAYGRDTQYFGPGTRLTVL.

The chain links TRBV19 to TRBJ2-3, with 10 bases fitting TRBD2. CDR3 length: 14 amino acids. The V gene's germline CDR1 is LNHDA and CDR2 SQIVND (reference sequence). V was pared by 4 bases and J by 6 bases, with 4 bases of the junction left unmatched. The CDR3 sequence is CASSRTGLADTQYF. The DNA for the CDR3 is TGTGCCAGTAGTAGAACGGGACTAGCGGATACGCAGTATTTT.

J is TRBJ2-6 and V is TRBV5-1; TRBD1 agrees at 7 bases. V dropped 4 bases and J dropped 4; count of bases not matched to a gene: 8. Germline V gives CDR1 SGHRS, CDR2 YFSETQ. This CDR3 has 16 amino acids. The CDR3 loop reads CASSGQGTAGANVLTF. Here the CDR3 DNA reads TGCGCCAGCAGCGGACAAGGGACAGCCGGGGCCAACGTCCTGACTTTC.